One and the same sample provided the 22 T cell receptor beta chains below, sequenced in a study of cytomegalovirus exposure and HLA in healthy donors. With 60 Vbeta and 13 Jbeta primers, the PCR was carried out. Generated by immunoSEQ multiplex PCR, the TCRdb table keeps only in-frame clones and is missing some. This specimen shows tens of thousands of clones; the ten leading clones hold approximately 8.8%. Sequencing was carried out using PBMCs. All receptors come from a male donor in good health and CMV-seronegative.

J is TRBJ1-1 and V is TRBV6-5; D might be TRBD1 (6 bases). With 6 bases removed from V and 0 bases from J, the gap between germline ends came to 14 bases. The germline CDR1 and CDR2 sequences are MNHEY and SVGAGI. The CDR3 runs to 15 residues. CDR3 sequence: CASSPRGAMNTEAFF. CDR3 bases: TGTGCCAGCAGCCCACGGGGGGCCATGAACACTGAAGCTTTCTTT.

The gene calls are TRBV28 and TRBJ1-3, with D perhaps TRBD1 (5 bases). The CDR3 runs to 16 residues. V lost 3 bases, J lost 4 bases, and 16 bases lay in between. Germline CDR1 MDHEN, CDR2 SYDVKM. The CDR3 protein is CASSFSGGGTGNTIYF. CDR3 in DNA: TGTGCCAGCAGTTTTTCGGGGGGAGGGACGGGAAACACCATATATTTT.

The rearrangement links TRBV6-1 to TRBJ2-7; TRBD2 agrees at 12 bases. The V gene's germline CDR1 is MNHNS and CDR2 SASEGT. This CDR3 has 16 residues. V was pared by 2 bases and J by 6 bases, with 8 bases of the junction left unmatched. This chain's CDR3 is CASSELAGGPVSEQYF. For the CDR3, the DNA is TGTGCCAGCAGTGAACTAGCGGGGGGGCCGGTGAGCGAGCAGTACTTC.

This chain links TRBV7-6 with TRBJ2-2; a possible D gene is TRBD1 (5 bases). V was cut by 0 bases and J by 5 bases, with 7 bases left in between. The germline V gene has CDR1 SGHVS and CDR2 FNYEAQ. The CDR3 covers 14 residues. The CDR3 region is CASSLATVTGELFF. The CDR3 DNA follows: TGTGCCAGCAGCTTAGCGACAGTAACCGGGGAGCTGTTTTTT.

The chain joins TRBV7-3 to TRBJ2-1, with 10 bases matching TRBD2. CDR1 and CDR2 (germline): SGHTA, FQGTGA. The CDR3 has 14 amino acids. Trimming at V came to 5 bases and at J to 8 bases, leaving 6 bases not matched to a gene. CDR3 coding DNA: TGTGCCAGCAGCCCCTACCTAGCGGGAGATGAGCAGTTCTTC. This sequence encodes CASSPYLAGDEQFF.

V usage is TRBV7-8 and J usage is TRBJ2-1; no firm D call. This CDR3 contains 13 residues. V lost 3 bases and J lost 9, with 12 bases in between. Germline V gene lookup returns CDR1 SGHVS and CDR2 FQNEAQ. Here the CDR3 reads CASSFDVVAEQFF. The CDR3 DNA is TGTGCCAGCAGCTTTGACGTGGTAGCTGAGCAGTTCTTC.

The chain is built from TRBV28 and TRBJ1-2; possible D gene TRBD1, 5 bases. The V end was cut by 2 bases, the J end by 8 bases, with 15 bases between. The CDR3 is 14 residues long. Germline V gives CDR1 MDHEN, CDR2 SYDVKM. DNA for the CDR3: TGTGCCAGCAGTTTAGGAGGGGCCCCTAAGGGCTACACCTTC. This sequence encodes CASSLGGAPKGYTF.

CDR3 nucleotides: TGTGCCTGGAGTGGGGCCAGGGGAGTCACTGAAGCTTTCTTT. It codes for CAWSGARGVTEAFF. The chain carries TRBV30 and TRBJ1-1; a weak D match, TRBD1 (6 bases). The CDR3 runs 14 residues. V was trimmed by 1 base and J by 4 bases, leaving 13 bases between them. Germline values: CDR1 GTSNPN, CDR2 SVGIG (reference sequence).

The CDR3 sequence: CASSRTGGRGQPQHF. The CDR3 coding sequence is TGTGCCAGCAGTCGGACAGGGGGCAGGGGACAGCCCCAGCATTTT. The gene calls are TRBV28 and TRBJ1-5; TRBD1 matches 11 bases. CDR3 length: 15 amino acids. Germline values: CDR1 MDHEN, CDR2 SYDVKM. The junction had 7 bases not matched to a gene; V was cut back by 5 bases and J by 7 bases.

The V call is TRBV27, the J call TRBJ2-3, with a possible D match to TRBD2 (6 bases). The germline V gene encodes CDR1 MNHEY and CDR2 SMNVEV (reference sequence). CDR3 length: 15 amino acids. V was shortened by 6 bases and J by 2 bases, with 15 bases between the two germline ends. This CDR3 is CASRGRRGFTDTQYF. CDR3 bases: TGTGCCAGCAGGGGGAGGAGAGGGTTCACAGATACGCAGTATTTT.

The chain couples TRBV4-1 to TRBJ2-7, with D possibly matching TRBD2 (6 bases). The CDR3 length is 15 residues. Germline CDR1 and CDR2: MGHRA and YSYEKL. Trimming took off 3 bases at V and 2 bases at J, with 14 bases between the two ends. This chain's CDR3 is CASSQVQLAAYEQYF. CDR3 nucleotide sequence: TGCGCCAGCAGCCAGGTTCAACTAGCTGCCTACGAGCAGTACTTC.

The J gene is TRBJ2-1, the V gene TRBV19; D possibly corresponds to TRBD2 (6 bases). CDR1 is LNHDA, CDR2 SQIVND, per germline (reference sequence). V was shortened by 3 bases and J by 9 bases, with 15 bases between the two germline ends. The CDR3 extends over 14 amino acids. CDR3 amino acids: CASSIGTALSEQFF. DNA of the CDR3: TGTGCCAGTAGTATTGGGACTGCCCTTAGTGAGCAGTTCTTC.

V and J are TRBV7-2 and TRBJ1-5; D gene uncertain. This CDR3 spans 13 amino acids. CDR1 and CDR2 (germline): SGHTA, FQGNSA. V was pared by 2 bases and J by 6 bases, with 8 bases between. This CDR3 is CASSLSSGQPQHF. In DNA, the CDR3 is TGTGCCAGCAGCTTATCATCAGGTCAGCCCCAGCATTTT.

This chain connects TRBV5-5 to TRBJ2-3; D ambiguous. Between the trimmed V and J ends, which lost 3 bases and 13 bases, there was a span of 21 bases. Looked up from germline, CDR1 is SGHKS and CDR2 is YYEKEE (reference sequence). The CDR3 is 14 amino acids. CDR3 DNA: TGTGCCAGCAGCTCCCCCTACTCACCCACCACGGAGTATTTT. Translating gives CASSSPYSPTTEYF.

The chain's CDR3 is CASSRLGGGGSPGEQYF. The CDR3 DNA reads TGTGCCAGCAGCCGCTTAGGGGGGGGCGGCAGTCCGGGCGAGCAGTACTTC. V usage is TRBV7-9 and J usage is TRBJ2-7; D is possibly TRBD2 (7 bases). V was trimmed by 5 bases and J by 6 bases, leaving 26 bases between them. The CDR3 runs 17 residues. CDR1 is SEHNR, CDR2 FQNEAQ, per germline (reference sequence).

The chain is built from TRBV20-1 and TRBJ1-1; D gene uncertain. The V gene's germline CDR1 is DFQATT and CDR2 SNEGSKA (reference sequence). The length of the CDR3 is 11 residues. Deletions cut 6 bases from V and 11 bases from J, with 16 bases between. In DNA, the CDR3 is TGCAGTGCACTCTATGGCGGGTTGGCTTTCTTT. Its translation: CSALYGGLAFF.

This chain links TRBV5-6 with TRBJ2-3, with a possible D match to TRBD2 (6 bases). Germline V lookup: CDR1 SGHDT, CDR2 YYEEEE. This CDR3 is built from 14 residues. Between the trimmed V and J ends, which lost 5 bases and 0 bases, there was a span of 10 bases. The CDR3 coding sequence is TGTGCCAGCAGAAAGCGGGCCAGCACAGATACGCAGTATTTT. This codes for CASRKRASTDTQYF.

The CDR3: CASSLGRGRVNTEAFF. The CDR3 region has the DNA TGTGCCAGCAGCTTAGGTAGGGGCAGGGTCAACACTGAAGCTTTCTTT. The chain links TRBV11-2 to TRBJ1-1; possible D gene TRBD1, 5 bases. Looked up from germline, CDR1 is SGHAT and CDR2 is FQNNGV. Trimming removed 1 base at V and 2 bases at J, with 14 bases between. The CDR3 runs 16 residues.

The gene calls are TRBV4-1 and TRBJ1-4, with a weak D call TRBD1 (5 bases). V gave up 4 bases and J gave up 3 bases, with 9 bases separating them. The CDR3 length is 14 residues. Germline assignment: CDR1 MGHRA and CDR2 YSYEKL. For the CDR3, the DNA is TGCGCCAGCAGCCCGCAGGGATCTAATGAAAAACTGTTTTTT. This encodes CASSPQGSNEKLFF.

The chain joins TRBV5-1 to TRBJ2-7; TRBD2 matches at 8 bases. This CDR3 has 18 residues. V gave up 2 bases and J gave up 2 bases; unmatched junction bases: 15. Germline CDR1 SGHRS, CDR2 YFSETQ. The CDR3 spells CASSFRAGAPLPTYEQYF. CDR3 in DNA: TGCGCCAGCAGCTTCCGAGCGGGAGCTCCATTACCGACCTACGAGCAGTACTTC.

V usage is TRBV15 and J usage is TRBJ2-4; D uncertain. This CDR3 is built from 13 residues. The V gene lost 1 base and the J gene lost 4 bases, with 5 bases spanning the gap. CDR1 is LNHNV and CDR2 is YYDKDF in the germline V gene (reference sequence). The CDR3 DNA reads TGTGCCACCAGCAGAGGGGCGAAAAACATTCAGTACTTC. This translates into CATSRGAKNIQYF.

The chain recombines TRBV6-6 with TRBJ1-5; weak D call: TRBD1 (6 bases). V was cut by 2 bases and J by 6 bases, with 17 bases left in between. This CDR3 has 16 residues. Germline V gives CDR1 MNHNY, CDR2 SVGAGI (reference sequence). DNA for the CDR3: TGTGCCAGCAGTTACACGGACAGAAGGACGAGTCAGCCCCAGCATTTT. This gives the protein CASSYTDRRTSQPQHF.